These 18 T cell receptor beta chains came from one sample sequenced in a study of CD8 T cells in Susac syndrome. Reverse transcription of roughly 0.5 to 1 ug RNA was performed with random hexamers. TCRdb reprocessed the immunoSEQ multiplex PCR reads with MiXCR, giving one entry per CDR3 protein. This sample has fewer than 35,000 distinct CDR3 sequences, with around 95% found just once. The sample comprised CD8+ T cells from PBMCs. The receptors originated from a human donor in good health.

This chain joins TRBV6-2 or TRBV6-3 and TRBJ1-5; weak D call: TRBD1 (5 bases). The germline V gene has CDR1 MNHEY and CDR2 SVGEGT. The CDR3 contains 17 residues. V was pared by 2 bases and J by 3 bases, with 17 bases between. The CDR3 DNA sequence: TGTGCCAGCAGTTACCCATCTCGGGACGGCCTCAATCAGCCCCAGCATTTT. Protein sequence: CASSYPSRDGLNQPQHF.

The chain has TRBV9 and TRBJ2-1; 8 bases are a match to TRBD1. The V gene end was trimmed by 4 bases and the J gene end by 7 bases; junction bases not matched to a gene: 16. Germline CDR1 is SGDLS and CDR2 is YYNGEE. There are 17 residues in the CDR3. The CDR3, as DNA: TGTGCCAGCAGCCCCGGACAGGGTACTGCAACAGGAAATGAGCAGTTCTTC. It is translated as CASSPGQGTATGNEQFF.

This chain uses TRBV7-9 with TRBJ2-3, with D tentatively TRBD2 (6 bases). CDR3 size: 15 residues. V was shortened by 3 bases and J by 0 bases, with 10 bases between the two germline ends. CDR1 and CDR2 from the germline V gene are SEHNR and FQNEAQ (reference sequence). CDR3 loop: CASSFLGGSTDTQYF. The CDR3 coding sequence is TGTGCCAGCAGCTTCCTGGGGGGTAGCACAGATACGCAGTATTTT. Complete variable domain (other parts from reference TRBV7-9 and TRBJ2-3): DTGVSQNPRHKITKRGQNVTFRCDPISEHNRLYWYRQTLGQGPEFLTYFQNEAQLEKSRLLSDRFSAERPKGSFSTLEIQRTEQGDSAMYLCASSFLGGSTDTQYFGPGTRLTVL.

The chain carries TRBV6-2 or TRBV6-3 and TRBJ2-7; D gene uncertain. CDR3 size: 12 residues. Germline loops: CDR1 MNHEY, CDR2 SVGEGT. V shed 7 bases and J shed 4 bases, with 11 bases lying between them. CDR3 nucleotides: TGTGCCAGCACCCTGGACGGGTACGAGCAGTACTTC. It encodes CASTLDGYEQYF.

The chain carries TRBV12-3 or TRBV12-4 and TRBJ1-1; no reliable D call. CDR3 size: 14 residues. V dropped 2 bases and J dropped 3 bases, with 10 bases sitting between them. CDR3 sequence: CASSLYGPDTEAFF. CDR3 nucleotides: TGTGCCAGCAGTTTATATGGGCCGGACACTGAAGCTTTCTTT.

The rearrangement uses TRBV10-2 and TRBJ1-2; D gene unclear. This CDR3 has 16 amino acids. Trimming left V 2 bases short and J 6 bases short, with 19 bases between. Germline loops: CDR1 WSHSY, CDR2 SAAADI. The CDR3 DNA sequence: TGCGCCAGCAGTGAGGGTCTATTCTCCTCGAGCGATGGCTACACCTTC. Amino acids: CASSEGLFSSSDGYTF.

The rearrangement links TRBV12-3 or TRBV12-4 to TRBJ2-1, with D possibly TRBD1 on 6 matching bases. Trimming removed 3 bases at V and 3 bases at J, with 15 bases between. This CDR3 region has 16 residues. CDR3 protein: CASSLLGTSYYNEQFF. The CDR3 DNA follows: TGTGCCAGCAGTTTGTTGGGGACAAGTTACTACAATGAGCAGTTCTTC.

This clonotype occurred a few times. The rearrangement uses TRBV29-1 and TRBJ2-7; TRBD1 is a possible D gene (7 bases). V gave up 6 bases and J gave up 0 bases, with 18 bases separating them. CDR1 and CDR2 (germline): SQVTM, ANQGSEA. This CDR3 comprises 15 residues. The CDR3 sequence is CSVQGGGTSSYEQYF. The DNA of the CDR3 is TGCAGCGTCCAGGGGGGCGGTACCAGCTCCTACGAGCAGTACTTC.

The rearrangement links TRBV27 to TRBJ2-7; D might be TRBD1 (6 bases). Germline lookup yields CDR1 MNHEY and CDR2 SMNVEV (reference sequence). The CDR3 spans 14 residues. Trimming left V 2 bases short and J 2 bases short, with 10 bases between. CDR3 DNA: TGTGCCAGCAGTTTAGGGGGCAAACCCTACGAGCAGTACTTC. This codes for CASSLGGKPYEQYF.

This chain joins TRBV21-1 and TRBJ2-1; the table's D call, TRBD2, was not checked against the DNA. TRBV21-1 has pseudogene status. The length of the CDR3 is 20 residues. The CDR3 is CASSSRGTRGGLSSYNEQFF. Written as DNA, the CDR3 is TGTGCCAGCAGCTCCCGTGGGACCAGAGGGGGACTCAGCTCCTACAATGAGCAGTTCTTC.

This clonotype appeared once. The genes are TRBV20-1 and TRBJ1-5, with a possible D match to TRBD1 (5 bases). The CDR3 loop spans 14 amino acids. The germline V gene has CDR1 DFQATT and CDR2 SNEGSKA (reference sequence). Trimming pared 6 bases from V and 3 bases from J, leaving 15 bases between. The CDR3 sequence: CSALMGTHNQPQHF. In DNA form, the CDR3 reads TGCAGTGCCCTGATGGGGACCCACAATCAGCCCCAGCATTTT.

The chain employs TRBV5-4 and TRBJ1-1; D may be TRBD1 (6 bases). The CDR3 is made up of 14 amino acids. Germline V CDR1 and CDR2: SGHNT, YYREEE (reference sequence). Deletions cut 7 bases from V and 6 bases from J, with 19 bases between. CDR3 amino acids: CASRSGGGVAEAFF. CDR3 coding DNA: TGTGCCAGCCGGAGTGGGGGCGGGGTAGCTGAAGCTTTCTTT.

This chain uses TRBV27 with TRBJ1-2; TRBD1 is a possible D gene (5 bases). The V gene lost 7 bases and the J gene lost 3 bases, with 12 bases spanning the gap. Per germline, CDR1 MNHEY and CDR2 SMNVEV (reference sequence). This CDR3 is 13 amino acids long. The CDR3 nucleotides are TGTGCCAGCATCTCTCCGGGGGACTATGGCTACACCTTC. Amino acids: CASISPGDYGYTF.

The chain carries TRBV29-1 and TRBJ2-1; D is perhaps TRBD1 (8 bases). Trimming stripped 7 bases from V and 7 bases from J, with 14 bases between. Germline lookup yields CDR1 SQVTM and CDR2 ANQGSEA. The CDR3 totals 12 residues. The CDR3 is CSGGQGGNEQFF. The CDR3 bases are TGCAGCGGTGGACAGGGAGGGAATGAGCAGTTCTTC.

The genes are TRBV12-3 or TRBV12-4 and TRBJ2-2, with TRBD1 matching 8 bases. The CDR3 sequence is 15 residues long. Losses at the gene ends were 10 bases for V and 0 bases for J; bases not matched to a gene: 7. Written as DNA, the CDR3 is TGTGCCACAATCCAGGGGGCCGCGAACACCGGGGAGCTGTTTTTT. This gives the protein CATIQGAANTGELFF.

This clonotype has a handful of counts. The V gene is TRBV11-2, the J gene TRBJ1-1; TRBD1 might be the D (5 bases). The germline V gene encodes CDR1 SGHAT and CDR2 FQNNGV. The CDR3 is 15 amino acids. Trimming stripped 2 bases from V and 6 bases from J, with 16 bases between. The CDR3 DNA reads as TGTGCCAGCAGCTTATTGGGGGAGCGGGATGCTGAAGCTTTCTTT. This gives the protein CASSLLGERDAEAFF.

The CDR3: CASSPWGGTKETQYF. CDR3 coding DNA: TGTGCCAGCAGCCCCTGGGGGGGGACCAAAGAGACCCAGTACTTC. J is TRBJ2-5 and V is TRBV14; TRBD2 aligns across 7 bases. Germline CDR1 SGHDN, CDR2 FVKESK. The V segment lost 4 bases and the J segment 3 bases; nucleotides outside the gene matches: 8. The CDR3 is 15 residues long.

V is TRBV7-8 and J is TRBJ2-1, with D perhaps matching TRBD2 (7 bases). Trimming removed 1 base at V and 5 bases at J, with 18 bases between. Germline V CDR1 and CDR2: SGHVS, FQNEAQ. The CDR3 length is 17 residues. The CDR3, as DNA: TGTGCCAGCAGCTTAGAAGGGGGGGCCACTCCTAACAATGAGCAGTTCTTC. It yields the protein CASSLEGGATPNNEQFF.